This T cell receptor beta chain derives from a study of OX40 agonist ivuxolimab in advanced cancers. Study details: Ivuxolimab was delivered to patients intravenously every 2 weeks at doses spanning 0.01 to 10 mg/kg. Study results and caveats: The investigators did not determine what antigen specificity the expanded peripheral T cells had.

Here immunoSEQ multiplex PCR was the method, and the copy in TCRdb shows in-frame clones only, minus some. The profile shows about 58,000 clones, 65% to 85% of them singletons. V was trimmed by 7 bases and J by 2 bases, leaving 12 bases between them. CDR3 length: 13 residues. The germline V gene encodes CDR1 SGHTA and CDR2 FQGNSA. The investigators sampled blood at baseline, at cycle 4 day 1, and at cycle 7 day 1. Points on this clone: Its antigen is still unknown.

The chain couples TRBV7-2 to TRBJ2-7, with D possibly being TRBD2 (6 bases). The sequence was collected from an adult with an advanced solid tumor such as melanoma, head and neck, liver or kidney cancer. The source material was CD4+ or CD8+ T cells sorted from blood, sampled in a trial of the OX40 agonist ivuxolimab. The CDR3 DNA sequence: TGTGCCAGCAAGCCCGGGGGTACCTACGAGCAGTACTTC. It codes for CASKPGGTYEQYF.